The 27 T cell receptor beta chains in this list originate from one sample, sequenced in a study of blood T cell repertoires in COVID-19. Data came from immunoSEQ multiplex PCR; TCRdb stores just in-frame clones and leaves some out. The profile covers 400,000 to 500,000 clones, with 88% appearing a single time and roughly 1.4% taken by the ten largest. Sequenced material: PBMCs or T cells enriched from blood (not recorded which). These receptor sequences come from a woman aged 18-29 years who had been exposed to COVID-19.

CDR3 DNA: TGTGCCAGCAGTTGGGACAGGGATACCATTCAGTACTTC. This translates into CASSWDRDTIQYF. V and J are TRBV2 and TRBJ2-4; 9 bases agree with TRBD1. CDR1 and CDR2 (germline): SNHLY, FYNNEI. This CDR3 contains 13 residues. The V segment lost 5 bases and the J segment 9 bases; nucleotides outside the gene matches: 5.

This rearrangement joins TRBV24-1 to TRBJ2-1, with TRBD2 identical over 9 bases. Trimming at V came to 5 bases and at J to 4 bases, leaving 2 bases not matched to a gene. CDR3 length equals 14 residues. Germline CDR1 is KGHDR and CDR2 is SFDVKD. The CDR3 loop reads CATSVAGVYNEQFF. CDR3 bases: TGTGCCACCAGTGTAGCGGGAGTTTACAATGAGCAGTTCTTC.

This rearrangement joins TRBV20-1 to TRBJ1-5, with 8 bases aligning to TRBD1. With V trimmed by 3 bases and J by 3 bases, 7 bases remained unmatched. Germline CDR1 reads DFQATT; CDR2 reads SNEGSKA (reference sequence). CDR3 length: 15 amino acids. This CDR3 reads CSASTGTGTNQPQHF. The CDR3 DNA sequence: TGCAGTGCTAGTACCGGGACAGGTACCAATCAGCCCCAGCATTTT.

The chain joins TRBV19 to TRBJ1-3, with unresolved D. V shed 4 bases and J shed 0 bases, with 13 bases lying between them. This CDR3 has 16 amino acids. Looked up from germline, CDR1 is LNHDA and CDR2 is SQIVND (reference sequence). The CDR3 spells CASSNGGLSSGNTIYF. The CDR3 DNA reads as TGTGCCAGTAGTAATGGAGGGCTAAGCTCTGGAAACACCATATATTTT.

This rearrangement joins TRBV9 to TRBJ1-1; D is unclear. Trimming left V 4 bases short and J 7 bases short, with 14 bases between. CDR3 length equals 13 residues. In germline, CDR1 is SGDLS, CDR2 YYNGEE. In DNA form, the CDR3 reads TGTGCCAGCAGCCTTGGGCCCCCAGATGAAGCTTTCTTT. Its protein is CASSLGPPDEAFF.

This chain uses TRBV19 with TRBJ2-1, with 9 bases aligning to TRBD2. Germline V CDR1 and CDR2: LNHDA, SQIVND (reference sequence). The CDR3 sequence is 16 residues long. Trimming cost V 7 bases and J 3 bases; bases outside gene matches: 10. The DNA of the CDR3 is TGTGCCAGTACGGTGACTAGCGGCCTTTTCTACAATGAGCAGTTCTTC. Its protein is CASTVTSGLFYNEQFF.

As concerns this clone: Additional DNA sequences in this sample encode the identical CDR3. The chain links TRBV7-9 to TRBJ2-7, with no clear D. Trimming left V 1 base short and J 4 bases short, with 5 bases between. Germline assignment: CDR1 SEHNR and CDR2 FQNEAQ (reference sequence). The CDR3 runs to 12 residues. CDR3: CASSLVSYEQYF. CDR3 nucleotide sequence: TGTGCCAGCAGCTTAGTTTCGTACGAGCAGTACTTC.

V is TRBV5-8 and J is TRBJ1-5, with D possibly matching TRBD1 (5 bases). The CDR3 extends over 14 amino acids. Germline CDR1 reads SGHTS; CDR2 reads YDEGEE. V was clipped by 3 bases and J by 7 bases, with 14 bases between them. CDR3 sequence (DNA): TGTGCCAGCAGCTCCGGACATGGGGGGCAGCCCCAGCATTTT. It specifies CASSSGHGGQPQHF.

The chain uses TRBV24-1 and TRBJ2-1; TRBD2 agrees at 14 bases. Trimming removed 3 bases from V and 2 bases from J; junction bases left unmatched: 11. The CDR3 is made up of 20 amino acids. The germline gives CDR1 KGHDR, CDR2 SFDVKD. The CDR3 DNA is TGTGCCACCAGTGATATAGCCGGGACTAGCGGGAGAAATGCCTACAATGAGCAGTTCTTC. Protein: CATSDIAGTSGRNAYNEQFF.

This chain connects TRBV28 to TRBJ2-7; maybe TRBD2 (5 bases). CDR3 length: 16 amino acids. V gave up 7 bases and J gave up 5 bases, with 24 bases separating them. Germline V gene lookup returns CDR1 MDHEN and CDR2 SYDVKM. The CDR3 nucleotides read TGTGCCAGCACCACTTACCGGCGGGCAGCCTTGGACGAGCAGTACTTC. Translating gives CASTTYRRAALDEQYF.

The CDR3 DNA reads TGTGCCAGCAGCCAAGATGTTCTCGGTGGCTACACCTTC. This encodes CASSQDVLGGYTF. The chain couples TRBV3-1 (or the pseudogene TRBV3-2) to TRBJ1-2; no clear D gene. This CDR3 region has 13 residues. Germline CDR1 and CDR2: LGHDT and YNNKEL (reference sequence). Trimming removed 0 bases at V and 7 bases at J, with 9 bases between.

This chain uses TRBV7-8 with TRBJ1-2; 11 bases line up with TRBD1. The CDR3 covers 16 residues. Per the germline V gene, CDR1 is SGHVS and CDR2 is FQNEAQ. The V and J ends lost 1 base and 8 bases, in that order; junction bases with no gene match: 9. The CDR3 DNA reads as TGTGCCAGCAGCTTAGACCCGGGACAGGGGGTTGGGGGCTACACCTTC. Its translation: CASSLDPGQGVGGYTF.

The chain combines TRBV18 with TRBJ2-1; 9 bases align to TRBD1. With V trimmed by 6 bases and J by 5 bases, 8 bases remained unmatched. CDR1 is KGHSH and CDR2 is LQKENI in the germline V gene. The CDR3 is 15 amino acids. CDR3 DNA: TGTGCCAGCTCGCCTCGACAGGGGGACAACAATGAGCAGTTCTTC. This encodes CASSPRQGDNNEQFF.

The rearrangement links TRBV7-2 to TRBJ1-4, with 7 bases that match TRBD1. The CDR3 consists of 15 residues. Germline lookup yields CDR1 SGHTA and CDR2 FQGNSA. V lost 3 bases to trimming and J lost 8 bases; unmatched junction nucleotides: 9. The CDR3, as DNA: TGTGCCAGCAGCTTGCTGGGACAGTTTAACGAAAAACTGTTTTTT. Translating it yields CASSLLGQFNEKLFF. The whole variable domain, filled in from reference TRBV7-2 and TRBJ1-4, reads GAGVSQSPSNKVTEKGKDVELRCDPISGHTALYWYRQSLGQGLEFLIYFQGNSAPDKSGLPSDRFSAERTGGSVSTLTIQRTQQEDSAVYLCASSLLGQFNEKLFFGSGTQLSVL.

The chain joins TRBV4-1 to TRBJ2-4, with D possibly TRBD2 on 5 matching bases. Germline assignment: CDR1 MGHRA and CDR2 YSYEKL. This CDR3 is built from 16 residues. V was cut by 1 base and J by 9 bases, with 19 bases left in between. The chain's CDR3 is CASSQVSLWTDAIQYF. The CDR3 nucleotides read TGCGCCAGCAGCCAAGTAAGTTTATGGACTGACGCCATTCAGTACTTC.

The chain carries TRBV28 and TRBJ1-5; 7 positions agree with TRBD1. Germline V CDR1 and CDR2: MDHEN, SYDVKM. The CDR3 is made up of 14 amino acids. Unmatched junction bases numbered 8, after V lost 7 bases and J lost 5 bases. DNA of the CDR3: TGTGCCAGCATCGACGGACAGGACCATCAGCCCCAGCATTTT. This gives the protein CASIDGQDHQPQHF.

V gene TRBV21-1 combines with J gene TRBJ1-4; the tabulated D call, TRBD1, remains unverified against the DNA. TRBV21-1 is recorded as a pseudogene. The CDR3 totals 15 residues. CDR3 region: CASSVRQGGREKLFF. The CDR3 bases are TGTGCCAGCAGCGTACGACAGGGAGGTAGGGAAAAACTGTTTTTT.

The chain joins TRBV7-8 to TRBJ2-2, with a possible D match to TRBD1 (6 bases). V was trimmed by 5 bases and J by 3 bases, leaving 13 bases between them. Germline values: CDR1 SGHVS, CDR2 FQNEAQ. This CDR3 comprises 15 residues. CDR3 loop: CASSAGTLYTGELFF. CDR3 DNA sequence: TGTGCCAGCAGCGCCGGGACACTTTACACCGGGGAGCTGTTTTTT.

The CDR3 loop is CASTQRWARRGNEQFF. CDR3 sequence (DNA): TGTGCCAGCACCCAGAGGTGGGCCAGACGGGGCAATGAGCAGTTCTTC. J is TRBJ2-1 and V is TRBV7-2; perhaps TRBD2 as D (5 bases). The CDR3 length is 16 residues. Trimming shortened V by 7 bases and J by 6 bases, and 22 bases separated the two germline ends. The V gene's germline CDR1 is SGHTA and CDR2 FQGNSA.

The chain recombines TRBV7-9 with TRBJ2-5, with D perhaps TRBD2 (6 bases). This CDR3 has 14 amino acids. Looked up from germline, CDR1 is SEHNR and CDR2 is FQNEAQ (reference sequence). Trimming left V 4 bases short and J 4 bases short, with 13 bases between. Written as DNA, the CDR3 is TGTGCCAGCAGCTCCCAGGGAGGCGCAGAGACCCAGTACTTC. Amino acid sequence: CASSSQGGAETQYF.

The V and J genes are TRBV7-2 and TRBJ2-7, with D maybe TRBD2 (7 bases). The germline V gene encodes CDR1 SGHTA and CDR2 FQGNSA. Deletions cut 1 base from V and 2 bases from J, with 15 bases between. CDR3 length: 16 residues. CDR3 nucleotides: TGTGCCAGCAGCTTAGTCGTGGGAGGGGGGGCCTACGAGCAGTACTTC. It specifies CASSLVVGGGAYEQYF.

This clone was seen a few times. V is TRBV2 and J is TRBJ1-4, with D maybe TRBD1 (5 bases). CDR1 is SNHLY, CDR2 FYNNEI, per germline. V was cut by 7 bases and J by 2 bases, with 14 bases left in between. The CDR3 consists of 15 residues. Written as DNA, the CDR3 is TGTGCCAGCACCCCAAAGGGGATGACTAATGAAAAACTGTTTTTT. It specifies CASTPKGMTNEKLFF.

The sample holds a few counts of this clone. The J gene is TRBJ2-1, the V gene TRBV11-2, with 12 bases lining up with TRBD2. V lost 6 bases, J lost 4 bases, and 10 bases stayed unmatched. CDR3 length equals 17 residues. In germline, CDR1 is SGHAT, CDR2 FQNNGV. CDR3 nucleotide sequence: TGTGCCAGCAGACTAGGGACTAGCGGGTATCGGTACAATGAGCAGTTCTTC. This sequence encodes CASRLGTSGYRYNEQFF.

The V call is TRBV6-5, the J call TRBJ1-2; 8 bases align to TRBD1. There are 12 residues in the CDR3. The junction had 4 bases not matched to a gene; V was cut back by 5 bases and J by 8 bases. Germline V gene sequence: CDR1 MNHEY, CDR2 SVGAGI. The CDR3 nucleotides read TGTGCCAGCAGTCCGACAGGGGACGGCTACACCTTC. Protein product: CASSPTGDGYTF.

The J gene is TRBJ2-3, the V gene TRBV27; 12 bases map to TRBD2. The ends lost 3 bases at V and 3 bases at J; junction bases unmatched: 1. CDR1 is MNHEY and CDR2 is SMNVEV in the germline V gene (reference sequence). The CDR3 is 15 amino acids. The CDR3 here is CASSFTSGGTDTQYF. As DNA, the CDR3 is TGTGCCAGCAGTTTCACTAGCGGGGGGACAGATACGCAGTATTTT.

The chain recombines TRBV5-1 with TRBJ2-5; 9 bases agree with TRBD2. V trimming: 4 bases; J trimming: 5 bases; junction bases outside the gene matches: 12. This CDR3 spans 16 amino acids. The germline V gene encodes CDR1 SGHRS and CDR2 YFSETQ. The chain's CDR3 is CASSHGIASGVETQYF. In nucleotides, the CDR3 is TGCGCCAGCAGCCATGGAATCGCTAGCGGGGTTGAGACCCAGTACTTC.

The rearrangement uses TRBV4-3 and TRBJ1-4; D gene unclear. The CDR3 spans 15 residues. Germline loops: CDR1 LGHNA, CDR2 YSLEER. Trimming removed 0 bases from V and 6 bases from J, with 11 bases in between. CDR3 region: CASSQDRHPDEKLFF. For the CDR3, the DNA is TGCGCCAGCAGCCAAGATCGACACCCCGATGAAAAACTGTTTTTT.